This T cell receptor beta chain was captured by sequencing in a study of blood T cell repertoires in COVID-19. Original methodology: Nucleated cell counts were estimated from reference gene primer amplification. Sequenced by immunoSEQ multiplex PCR; TCRdb stores in-frame clones only, minus some. V and J calls and clone size are those listed in that table; D and trimming were worked out from the DNA. The sample has under 350,000 clones, around 89% seen once; the top ten hold approximately 4.2%. The CDR3 spans 14 residues. Germline CDR1 and CDR2: MDHEN and SYDVKM. With V trimmed by 5 bases and J by 9 bases, 9 bases remained unmatched.

The specimen sequenced was peripheral blood. The sequence was collected from a man aged 40-55 years with acute or convalescent COVID-19. The chain has TRBV28 and TRBJ1-5; 8 bases align to TRBD1. CDR3 in amino acids: CASSPGTGLTPQHF. CDR3 nucleotides: TGTGCCAGCAGTCCAGGGACAGGACTCACGCCCCAGCATTTT.